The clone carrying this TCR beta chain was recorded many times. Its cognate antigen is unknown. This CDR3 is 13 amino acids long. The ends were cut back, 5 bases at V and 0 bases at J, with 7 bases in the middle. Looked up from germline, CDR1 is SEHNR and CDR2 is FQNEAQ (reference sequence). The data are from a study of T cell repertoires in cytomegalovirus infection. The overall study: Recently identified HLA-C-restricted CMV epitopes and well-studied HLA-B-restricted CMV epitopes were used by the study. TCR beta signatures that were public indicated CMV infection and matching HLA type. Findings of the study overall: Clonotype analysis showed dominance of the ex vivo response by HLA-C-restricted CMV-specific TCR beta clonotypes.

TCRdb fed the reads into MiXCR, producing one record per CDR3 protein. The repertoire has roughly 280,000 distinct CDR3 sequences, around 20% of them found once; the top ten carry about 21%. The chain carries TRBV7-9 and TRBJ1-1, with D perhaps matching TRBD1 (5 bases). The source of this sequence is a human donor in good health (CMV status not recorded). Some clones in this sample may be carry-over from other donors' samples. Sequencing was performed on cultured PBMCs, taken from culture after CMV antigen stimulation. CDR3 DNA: TGTGCCAGCAGCAAGGACATGAACACTGAAGCTTTCTTT. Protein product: CASSKDMNTEAFF.